This entry describes one T cell receptor (beta chain). The assay was immunoSEQ multiplex PCR, and TCRdb's table has in-frame clones only and misses some. Of 40,000 to 55,000 clones detected, approximately 85% appear once; the ten largest clones hold approximately 6.7%. The data were taken from a study of cytomegalovirus exposure and HLA in healthy donors. This CDR3 region has 14 residues. V was clipped by 11 bases and J by 5 bases; unmatched bases: 9. Germline V gives CDR1 SNHLY, CDR2 FYNNEI. Sequenced material: PBMCs. The V and J genes are TRBV2 and TRBJ2-1; 10 positions match TRBD2. This TCR derives from a woman in her twenties or thirties in good health and CMV-seronegative. The CDR3 sequence is CAGASGSNNNEQFF. The CDR3 DNA is TGTGCCGGCGCTAGCGGGAGCAACAACAATGAGCAGTTCTTC.